This T cell receptor beta chain originates from a study of blood T cell repertoires in COVID-19 (dated by TCRdb to between 2020 and 2021). The study in broad terms: Samples covering the acute and convalescent phases of COVID-19 were provided by collaborators in the United States, Italy and Spain. HLA class I and class II types, where available, came from metadata supplied by the sample provider rather than from assay-based typing. The repertoires were released in a freely available public database intended as a resource for research on the immune response to SARS-CoV-2. The samples were drawn from the first 160 participants of the ongoing ImmuneRACE study and from 1,200 or so subjects provided by 6 global collaborators. Deeply sampled blood TCRbeta repertoires from subjects exposed to, actively infected with, or recovered from COVID-19 were included in the dataset. Sample metadata almost always included a de-identified subject ID, COVID-19 status, age in years and sex. The material from the prospective study consisted of cDNA or gDNA derived from T cells, B-cell-depleted T cells, or PBMCs.

As for this clone: Its specific antigen is unknown. No much larger clonotype is one base removed from it; base qualities were not supplied.

TCRbeta CDR3 regions were amplified from genomic DNA by means of the immunoSEQ Assay, a bias-controlled multiplex PCR. Processing in the source paper ran as follows. Within the assay, amplification of reference gene primers was used to estimate how many nucleated cells each sample contained. To quantify the absolute abundance of each unique TCRbeta CDR3 rearrangement, sequence reads were collapsed and filtered. For each sample, productive Simpson clonality was calculated as the square root of Simpson's diversity index across productive rearrangements. TCRdb retrieved this table from immuneACCESS and kept in-frame rearrangements only. Not all clones are present; in checked studies, unresolved V genes account for under half, and no reason is known for the remainder. V and J calls and clone size come straight from that table; D and trimming were deduced from the DNA. The sample records some 87,000 clones, 85% of which are singletons. The biggest ten clones account for approximately 12% of the sample.

Study-level results and caveats: How much clinical and demographic metadata was included differed by source and by participant, and the metadata was provided uncurated.

The collaborating institutions used their own protocols to collect whole blood in K2EDTA tubes. Collaborator samples were shipped for TCRbeta analysis as frozen whole blood, isolated PBMCs, or DNA extracted from either sample type. CDR1 and CDR2 are read off the germline V gene as SGHRS and YFSETQ. Counted from cysteine to phenylalanine, this CDR3 has 17 amino acids. Only the CDR3 part of the read is kept: 51 bases, read in frame from the first base. V loses 1 base at its end and J loses 7 bases; junction bases beyond the gene matches: 10. This clonotype was obtained from a woman aged 65 to 85 with active or convalescent COVID-19. The sequence is built from TRBV5-1 and TRBJ2-1; TRBD2 agrees with 11 junctional bases. Sequenced input: peripheral blood. The CDR3 is CASSLNSLAGGRNEQFF. At the DNA level, the sequence is TGCGCCAGCAGCTTGAATTCCTTAGCGGGGGGGCGGAATGAGCAGTTCTTC. When the CDR3 is completed using the reference TRBV5-1 and TRBJ2-1 genes on either side, the full variable domain is KAGVTQTPRYLIKTRGQQVTLSCSPISGHRSVSWYQQTPGQGLQFLFEYFSETQRNKGNFPGRFSGRQFSNSRSEMNVSTLELGDSALYLCASSLNSLAGGRNEQFFGPGTRLTVL.